The text below deals with one TCR beta chain. Germline-derived CDR1 and CDR2 are MNHEY and SMNVEV (reference sequence). This CDR3 is 15 amino acids long. The data were taken from a study of identical twins. One entry per CDR3 protein results from TCRdb running MiXCR on the 5' RACE reads. Among about 1.7 million distinct CDR3 sequences listed, less than 40% were seen once. This receptor was identified in a newborn girl in good health. The specimen sequenced was cord blood. The chain links TRBV27 to TRBJ2-5, with a weak D call TRBD2 (6 bases). CDR3 loop: CASSPIPTRQETQYF. As DNA, the CDR3 is TGTGCGAGTTCTCCAATCCCGACTAGACAAGAGACCCAGTACTTC.